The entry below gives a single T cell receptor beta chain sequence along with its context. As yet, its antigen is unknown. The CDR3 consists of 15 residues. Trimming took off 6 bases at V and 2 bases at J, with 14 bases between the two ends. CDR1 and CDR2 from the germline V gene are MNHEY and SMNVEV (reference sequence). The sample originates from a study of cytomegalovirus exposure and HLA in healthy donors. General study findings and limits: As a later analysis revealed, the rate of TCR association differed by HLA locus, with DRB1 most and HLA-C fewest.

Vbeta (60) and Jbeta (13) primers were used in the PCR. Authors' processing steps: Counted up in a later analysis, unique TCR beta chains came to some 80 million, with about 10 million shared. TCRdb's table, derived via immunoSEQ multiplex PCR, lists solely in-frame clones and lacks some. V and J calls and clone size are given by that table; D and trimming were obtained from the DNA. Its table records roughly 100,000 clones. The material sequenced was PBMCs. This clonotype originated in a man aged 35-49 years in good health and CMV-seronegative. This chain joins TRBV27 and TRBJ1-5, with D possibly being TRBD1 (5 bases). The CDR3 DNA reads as TGTGCCAGCAGAATCATGGGGGGAGGCAATCAGCCCCAGCATTTT. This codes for CASRIMGGGNQPQHF.